The rows below give T cell receptor beta chains drawn from one sample of a study of human T cells and chemical hapten exposure. One entry per CDR3 protein results from TCRdb running MiXCR on the RACE reads. The sample lists more than 100,000 distinct CDR3 sequences, roughly 13% occurring once. The specimen was whole blood, collected in connection with sensitization to the hapten diphenylcyclopropenone (DPC). These receptors were taken from a woman aged 18-29 years with alopecia areata. Some clones in this sample may be carry-over from other donors' samples. Each CDR3 is given with its conserved first and last residue. Fields, in order: clone size, V gene, J gene, CDR3 protein. The size entry is marked missing in some rows and otherwise reads once, few, many or a size class.

>-|TRBV30|TRBJ1-1
CASTTGTWGEAFF
>many|TRBV4-1|TRBJ1-2
CASSQETGGWIDYGYTF
>-|TRBV11-2|TRBJ1-2
CASSLRGYGYTF
>-|TRBV6-1|TRBJ2-3
CASSEQGADTQYF
>many|TRBV5-6|TRBJ1-1
CASSLYGTGGYTEAFF
>-|TRBV12-3/TRBV12-4|TRBJ1-1
CASTLGGYTEAFF
>-|TRBV20-1|TRBJ1-6
CSARRNRAVYNSPLHF
>-|TRBV4-3|TRBJ2-3
CAGSRVLGTGSADTQYF
>-|TRBV4-3|TRBJ1-6
CASSQATVNSPLHF
>few|TRBV4-3|TRBJ2-7
CASSQGRDRAYEQYF
>-|TRBV23-1|TRBJ2-7
CASSSGPVNEQYF
>few|TRBV20-1|TRBJ2-7
CSASRGILSYEQYF
>many|TRBV20-1|TRBJ2-1
CSARTPRGDYNEQFF
>few|TRBV4-3|TRBJ1-5
CASSRWTGGNQPQHF
>-|TRBV3-1|TRBJ2-5
CASSRLAAATQYF
>few|TRBV6-5|TRBJ2-7
CASSPAAGDTTYEQYF
>-|TRBV19|TRBJ2-5
CASSMPGRTQYF
>-|TRBV4-3|TRBJ1-4
CASSQTAGNEKLFF
>few|TRBV20-1|TRBJ1-2
CSAPTGNYGYTF
>-|TRBV4-1|TRBJ1-1
CASSPTGMRTEAFF
>many|TRBV7-9|TRBJ2-4
CASSRDGTSGGRRYIQYF
>-|TRBV18|TRBJ1-1
CASSREVNEAFF
>many|TRBV6-2/TRBV6-3|TRBJ1-2
CASSRDPGSGIRYGYTF
>few|TRBV5-1|TRBJ1-1
CASSLVMTGVNTEAFF
>-|TRBV7-2|TRBJ1-1
CASSPRVSLNTEAFF
>few|TRBV27|TRBJ1-2
CASSLTGNLDYGYTF
>-|TRBV20-1|TRBJ2-2
CSARDFRRGLNTGELFF
>-|TRBV10-3|TRBJ1-2
CAISERAGGNYGYTF
>-|TRBV6-6|TRBJ1-4
CASSYPGTGDEKLFF
>-|TRBV7-6|TRBJ2-3
CASSLGAGRTDTQYF
>-|TRBV3-1|TRBJ1-2
CASSQDRPGTANYGYTF
>few|TRBV6-2/TRBV6-3|TRBJ2-3
CASSPWKGRDTQYF
>-|TRBV29-1|TRBJ2-1
CSVWFSYNEQFF
>-|TRBV30|TRBJ1-1
CAWSFKNTEAFF
>few|TRBV7-2|TRBJ2-1
CASSLALGNEQFF
>many|TRBV4-1|TRBJ2-1
CASSQGTGRYNEQFF
>-|TRBV18|TRBJ2-7
CASSPPGQGLYEQYF
>-|TRBV3-1|TRBJ2-4
CASSQEVPGKNIQYF
>few|TRBV6-6|TRBJ2-6
CASSRRDSGANVLTF
>-|TRBV7-6|TRBJ2-6
CASSLISGANVLTF
>-|TRBV7-2|TRBJ2-2
CASSLALRELFF
>many|TRBV7-6|TRBJ1-5
CASSLAGNNQPQHF
>many|TRBV7-9|TRBJ2-7
CASSSLTQGTAYEQYF
>many|TRBV29-1|TRBJ2-7
CSVAWTDQVYEQYF
>-|TRBV7-7|TRBJ2-3
CASSSGQGADTQYF
>many|TRBV6-2/TRBV6-3|TRBJ1-5
CASSPPDRDSNQPQHF
>few|TRBV19|TRBJ1-2
CASSTPSLRDTTNYGYTF
>-|TRBV5-1|TRBJ1-1
CASSFRGVNTEAFF
>-|TRBV12-3/TRBV12-4|TRBJ2-1
CASRGRGYNEQFF
>many|TRBV12-3/TRBV12-4|TRBJ2-7
CASSLQTARYEQYF
>-|TRBV19|TRBJ1-2
CASTPGQGRHGYTF